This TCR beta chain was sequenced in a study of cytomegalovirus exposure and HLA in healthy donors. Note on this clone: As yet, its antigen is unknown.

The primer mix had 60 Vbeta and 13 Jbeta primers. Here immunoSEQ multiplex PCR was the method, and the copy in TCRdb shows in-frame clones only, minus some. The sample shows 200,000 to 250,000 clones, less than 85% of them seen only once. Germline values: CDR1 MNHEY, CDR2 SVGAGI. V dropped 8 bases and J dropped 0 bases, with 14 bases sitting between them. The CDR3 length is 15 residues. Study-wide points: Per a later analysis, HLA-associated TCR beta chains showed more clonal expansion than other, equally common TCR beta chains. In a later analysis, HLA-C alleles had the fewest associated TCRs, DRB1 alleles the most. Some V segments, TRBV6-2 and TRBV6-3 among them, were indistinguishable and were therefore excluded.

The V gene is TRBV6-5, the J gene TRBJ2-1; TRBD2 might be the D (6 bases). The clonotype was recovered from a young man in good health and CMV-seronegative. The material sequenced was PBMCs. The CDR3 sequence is CASAHGGSSYNEQFF. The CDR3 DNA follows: TGTGCCAGCGCGCATGGGGGGAGCTCCTACAATGAGCAGTTCTTC.